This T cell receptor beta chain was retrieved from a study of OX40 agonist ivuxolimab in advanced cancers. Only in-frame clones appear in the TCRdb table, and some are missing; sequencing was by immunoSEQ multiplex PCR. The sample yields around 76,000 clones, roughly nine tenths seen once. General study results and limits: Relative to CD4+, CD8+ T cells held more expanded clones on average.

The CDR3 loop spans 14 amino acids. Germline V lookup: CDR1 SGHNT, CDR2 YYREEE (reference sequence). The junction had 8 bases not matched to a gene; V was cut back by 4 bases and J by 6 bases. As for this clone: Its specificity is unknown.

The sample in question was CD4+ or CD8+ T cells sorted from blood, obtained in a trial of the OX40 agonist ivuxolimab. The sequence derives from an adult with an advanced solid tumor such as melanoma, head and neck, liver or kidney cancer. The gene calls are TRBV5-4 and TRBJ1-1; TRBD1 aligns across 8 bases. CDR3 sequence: CASSLTGAGAEAFF. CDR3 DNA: TGTGCCAGCAGCCTGACAGGGGCTGGCGCTGAAGCTTTCTTT.